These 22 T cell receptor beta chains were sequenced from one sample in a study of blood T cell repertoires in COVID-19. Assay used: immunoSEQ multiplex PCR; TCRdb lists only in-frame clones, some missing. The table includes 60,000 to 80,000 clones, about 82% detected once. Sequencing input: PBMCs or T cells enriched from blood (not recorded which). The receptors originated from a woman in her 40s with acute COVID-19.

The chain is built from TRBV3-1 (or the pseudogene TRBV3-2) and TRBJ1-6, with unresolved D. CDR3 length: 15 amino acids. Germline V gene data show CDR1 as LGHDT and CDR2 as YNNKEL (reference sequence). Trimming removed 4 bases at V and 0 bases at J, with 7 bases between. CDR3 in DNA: TGTGCCAGCAGCCGAGCAGGCTCCTATAATTCACCCCTCCACTTT. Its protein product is CASSRAGSYNSPLHF.

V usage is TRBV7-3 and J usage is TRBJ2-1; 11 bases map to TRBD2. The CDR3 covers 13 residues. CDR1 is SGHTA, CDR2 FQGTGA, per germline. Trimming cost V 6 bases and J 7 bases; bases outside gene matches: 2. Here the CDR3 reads CASRLAGENEQFF. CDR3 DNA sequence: TGTGCCAGCAGACTAGCGGGAGAGAATGAGCAGTTCTTC.

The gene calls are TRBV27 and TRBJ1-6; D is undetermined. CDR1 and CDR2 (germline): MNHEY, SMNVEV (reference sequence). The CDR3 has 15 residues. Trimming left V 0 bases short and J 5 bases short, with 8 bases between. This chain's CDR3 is CASSLSVQNNSPLHF. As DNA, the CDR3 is TGTGCCAGCAGTTTATCGGTACAGAATAATTCACCCCTCCACTTT.

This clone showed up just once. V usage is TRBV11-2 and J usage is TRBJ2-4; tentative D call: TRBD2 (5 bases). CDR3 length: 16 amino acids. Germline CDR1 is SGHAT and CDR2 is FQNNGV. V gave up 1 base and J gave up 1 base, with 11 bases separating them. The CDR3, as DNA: TGTGCCAGCAGCTTAGCCGGGGTCGGGGCCAAAAACATTCAGTACTTC. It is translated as CASSLAGVGAKNIQYF.

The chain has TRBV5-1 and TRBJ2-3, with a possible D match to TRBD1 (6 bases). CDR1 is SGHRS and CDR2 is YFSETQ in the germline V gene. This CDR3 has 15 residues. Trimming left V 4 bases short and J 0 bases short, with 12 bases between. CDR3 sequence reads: CASSPEDSSTDTQYF. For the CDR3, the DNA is TGCGCCAGCAGCCCGGAGGACAGTAGCACAGATACGCAGTATTTT.

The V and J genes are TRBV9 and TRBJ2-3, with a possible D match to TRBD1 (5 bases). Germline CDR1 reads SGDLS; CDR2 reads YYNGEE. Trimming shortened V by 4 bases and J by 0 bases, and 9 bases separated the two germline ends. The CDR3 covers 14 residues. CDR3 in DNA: TGTGCCAGCAGCTCCAGACAGAGCACAGATACGCAGTATTTT. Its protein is CASSSRQSTDTQYF.

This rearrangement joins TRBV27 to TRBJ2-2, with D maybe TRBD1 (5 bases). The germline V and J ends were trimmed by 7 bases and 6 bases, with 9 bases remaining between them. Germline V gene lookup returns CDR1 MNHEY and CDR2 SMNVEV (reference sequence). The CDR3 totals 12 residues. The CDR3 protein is CASTDSPGELFF. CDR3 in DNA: TGTGCCAGCACTGACAGTCCCGGGGAGCTGTTTTTT.

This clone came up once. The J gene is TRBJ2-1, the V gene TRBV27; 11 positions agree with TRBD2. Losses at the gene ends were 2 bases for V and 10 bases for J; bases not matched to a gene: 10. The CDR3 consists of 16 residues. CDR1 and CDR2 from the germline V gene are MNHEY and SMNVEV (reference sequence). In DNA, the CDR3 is TGTGCCAGCAGTTTAAGGGTACTAGCGGGAGTCCTAGAGCAGTTCTTC. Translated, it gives CASSLRVLAGVLEQFF.

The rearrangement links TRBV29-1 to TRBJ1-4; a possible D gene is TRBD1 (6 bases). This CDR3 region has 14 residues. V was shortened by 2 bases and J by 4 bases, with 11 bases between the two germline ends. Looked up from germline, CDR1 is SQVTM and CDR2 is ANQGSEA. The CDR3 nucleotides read TGCAGCGTTGAAACAGACAGGATTAATGAAAAACTGTTTTTT. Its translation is CSVETDRINEKLFF.

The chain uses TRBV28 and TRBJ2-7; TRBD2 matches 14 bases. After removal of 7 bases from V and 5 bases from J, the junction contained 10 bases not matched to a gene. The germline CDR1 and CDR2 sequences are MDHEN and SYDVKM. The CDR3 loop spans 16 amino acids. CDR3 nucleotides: TGTGCCAGCAAACTTTATCCGGGACTAGCGGGAGACGAGCAGTACTTC. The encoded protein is CASKLYPGLAGDEQYF.

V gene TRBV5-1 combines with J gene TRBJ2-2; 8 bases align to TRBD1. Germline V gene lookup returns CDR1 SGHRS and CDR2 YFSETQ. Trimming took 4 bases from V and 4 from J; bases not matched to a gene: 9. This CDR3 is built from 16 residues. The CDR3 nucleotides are TGCGCCAGCAGCCAAACCCAGGGGGCGCCCACCGGGGAGCTGTTTTTT. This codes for CASSQTQGAPTGELFF.

The CDR3 spells CASTGGRNQPQHF. CDR3 sequence (DNA): TGCGCTTCAACAGGGGGCCGCAATCAGCCCCAGCATTTT. The chain is built from TRBV10-2 and TRBJ1-5, with 9 nucleotides matching TRBD1. The germline CDR1 and CDR2 sequences are WSHSY and SAAADI. The CDR3 consists of 13 residues.

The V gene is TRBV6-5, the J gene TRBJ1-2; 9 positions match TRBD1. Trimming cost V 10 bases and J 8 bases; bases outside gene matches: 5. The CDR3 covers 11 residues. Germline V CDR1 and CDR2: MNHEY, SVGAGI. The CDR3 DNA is TGTGCCACCGGGACAGGGTACGGCTACACCTTC. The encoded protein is CATGTGYGYTF.

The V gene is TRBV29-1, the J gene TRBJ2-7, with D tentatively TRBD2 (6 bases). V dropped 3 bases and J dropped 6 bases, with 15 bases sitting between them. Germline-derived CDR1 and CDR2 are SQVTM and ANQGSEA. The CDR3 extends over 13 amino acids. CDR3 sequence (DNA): TGCAGCGTTGACCCGGCTGGGGGGACCGAGCAGTACTTC. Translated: CSVDPAGGTEQYF.

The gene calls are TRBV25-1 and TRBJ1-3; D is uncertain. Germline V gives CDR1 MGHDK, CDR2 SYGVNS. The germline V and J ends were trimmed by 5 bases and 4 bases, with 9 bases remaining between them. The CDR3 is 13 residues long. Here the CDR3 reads CASSRVQGNTIYF. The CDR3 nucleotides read TGTGCCAGCAGTCGGGTGCAGGGAAACACCATATATTTT.

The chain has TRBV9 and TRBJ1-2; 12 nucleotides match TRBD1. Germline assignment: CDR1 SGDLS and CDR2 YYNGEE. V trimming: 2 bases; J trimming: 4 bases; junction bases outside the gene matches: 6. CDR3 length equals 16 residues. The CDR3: CASSVVGQGAVYGYTF. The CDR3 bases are TGTGCCAGCAGCGTGGTGGGACAGGGGGCCGTCTATGGCTACACCTTC.

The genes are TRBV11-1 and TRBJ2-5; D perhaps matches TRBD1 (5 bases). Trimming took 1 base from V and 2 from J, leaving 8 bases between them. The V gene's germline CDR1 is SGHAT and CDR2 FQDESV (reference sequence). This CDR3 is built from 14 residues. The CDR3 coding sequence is TGTGCCAGCAGCTTAGGGAGACAGCAAGAGACCCAGTACTTC. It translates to CASSLGRQQETQYF.

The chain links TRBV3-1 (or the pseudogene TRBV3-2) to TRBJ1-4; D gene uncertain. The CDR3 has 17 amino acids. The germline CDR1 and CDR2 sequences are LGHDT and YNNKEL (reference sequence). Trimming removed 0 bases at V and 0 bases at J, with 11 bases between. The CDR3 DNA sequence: TGTGCCAGCAGCCAAGACCAAACCAGGCCAACTAATGAAAAACTGTTTTTT. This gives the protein CASSQDQTRPTNEKLFF.

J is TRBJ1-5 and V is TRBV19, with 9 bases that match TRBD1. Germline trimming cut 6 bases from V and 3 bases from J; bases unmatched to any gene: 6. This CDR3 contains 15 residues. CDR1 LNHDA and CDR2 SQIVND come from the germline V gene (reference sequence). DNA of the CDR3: TGTGCCAGTAGGGTGGACAGGGGAACCAATCAGCCCCAGCATTTT. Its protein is CASRVDRGTNQPQHF.

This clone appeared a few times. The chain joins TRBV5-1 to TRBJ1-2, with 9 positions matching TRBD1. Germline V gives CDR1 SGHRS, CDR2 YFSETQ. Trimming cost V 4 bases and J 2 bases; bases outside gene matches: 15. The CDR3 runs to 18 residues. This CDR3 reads CASSTPLITGTGNYGYTF. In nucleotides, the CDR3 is TGCGCCAGCAGCACCCCGTTGATTACCGGGACAGGGAACTATGGCTACACCTTC.

CDR3 DNA sequence: TGTGCCAGCAGCTCCCCGCTAACGGAGACCCAGTACTTC. Encoded protein: CASSSPLTETQYF. V is TRBV11-2 and J is TRBJ2-5; D remains unclear. Germline V CDR1 and CDR2: SGHAT, FQNNGV. The CDR3 has 13 amino acids. V was pared by 4 bases and J by 5 bases, with 11 bases between.

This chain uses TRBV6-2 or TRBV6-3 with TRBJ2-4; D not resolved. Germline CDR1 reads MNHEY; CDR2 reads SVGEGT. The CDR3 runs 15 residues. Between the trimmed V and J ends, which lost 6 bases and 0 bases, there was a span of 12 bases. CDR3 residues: CASSPTPVAKNIQYF. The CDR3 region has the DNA TGTGCCAGCAGCCCAACACCCGTAGCCAAAAACATTCAGTACTTC.